This TCR beta chain was identified in a study of cytomegalovirus exposure and HLA in healthy donors. Whole-study results and caveats: Among the sequence variants, a highly shared cluster was likely an artifact of sequencing.

As for this clone: Its antigen is not identified.

The germline V gene has CDR1 SGHDN and CDR2 FVKESK. V lost 3 bases to trimming and J lost 5 bases; unmatched junction nucleotides: 5. The length of the CDR3 is 14 residues. PCR primers comprised 60 Vbeta and 13 Jbeta primers. Assay: immunoSEQ multiplex PCR; the TCRdb copy retains only in-frame clones and omits some. The sample includes roughly 200,000 clones, almost 85% of them seen just once. The receptor was isolated from a woman aged 50 to 60 in good health and CMV-seronegative. The V call is TRBV14, the J call TRBJ2-5; 8 positions agree with TRBD1. Material: PBMCs. The CDR3 region is CASSHRTGLETQYF. In DNA, the CDR3 is TGTGCCAGCAGCCACCGGACAGGGCTCGAGACCCAGTACTTC. Supplemented by reference TRBV14 and TRBJ2-5, the full variable domain reads EAGVTQFPSHSVIEKGQTVTLRCDPISGHDNLYWYRRVMGKEIKFLLHFVKESKQDESGMPNNRFLAERTGGTYSTLKVQPAELEDSGVYFCASSHRTGLETQYFGPGTRLLVL.